A single T cell receptor beta chain is shown here with its context. The data were taken from a study of blood T cell repertoires in COVID-19. Here immunoSEQ multiplex PCR was the method, and the copy in TCRdb shows in-frame clones only, minus some. The sample comprises 130,000 or so clones, just over 85% of which are singletons, and 7.5% to 8.5% rests with the top ten. Trimming stripped 6 bases from V and 0 bases from J, with 15 bases between. CDR1 MNHEY and CDR2 SVGEGT come from the germline V gene. The CDR3 is 17 amino acids. This chain joins TRBV6-2 or TRBV6-3 and TRBJ2-6, with D possibly TRBD1 on 6 matching bases. This receptor was taken from a woman aged 55-70 years with acute or convalescent COVID-19. Input material: peripheral blood. The CDR3 spells CASSRGRHNSGANVLTF. The CDR3 DNA sequence: TGTGCCAGCAGCAGGGGAAGACATAACTCTGGGGCCAACGTCCTGACTTTC.